The T cell receptor beta chain described here comes from a study of blood T cell repertoires in COVID-19. Overall study: Some COVID-19 samples were acute and others convalescent; all came from the United States, Italy and Spain. T cells, B-cell-depleted T cells, or PBMCs provided the cDNA or gDNA that served as material.

As processed by the authors: Cell counts per sample came from amplifying reference gene primers. The table came from immunoSEQ multiplex PCR; TCRdb's copy has only in-frame clones and leaves some out. Clone size and V and J calls were adopted from that table, with D and trimming inferred from the DNA. The repertoire holds 100,000 or so clones, with 65% to 80% as singletons. Per germline, CDR1 SGHAT and CDR2 FQNNGV. V was pared by 6 bases and J by 7 bases, with 10 bases between. This CDR3 is 12 amino acids long. This receptor was obtained from a woman between 70 and 85 years old with acute or convalescent COVID-19. This chain links TRBV11-2 with TRBJ2-1; the D gene is possibly TRBD2 (5 bases). Material: peripheral blood. CDR3 protein: CASRPPGNEQFF. For the CDR3, the DNA is TGTGCCAGCAGACCCCCGGGGAATGAGCAGTTCTTC.